These T cell receptor beta chains were read from a single sample in a study of T cell repertoires in aging, cancer and after chemotherapy. TCRdb ran MiXCR on the multiplex PCR reads and lists one entry per CDR3 protein. This sample has some 1,000 distinct CDR3 sequences; about 26% occur once, and the top ten carry around 13%. Sequenced: blood. The receptors stem from a human donor with a blood cancer. Both conserved end residues are part of each CDR3.

V gene	J gene	CDR3 protein
TRBV5-4	TRBJ2-6	CASSSRSWTGASSGANVLTF
TRBV5-6	TRBJ2-1	CASSLEGSSYNEQFF
TRBV20-1	TRBJ2-7	CSADKRDYNEQYF
TRBV7-2	TRBJ2-5	CASSRGGQVGGTQYF
TRBV6-2/TRBV6-3	TRBJ2-1	CASQRGSSYNEQFF
TRBV2	TRBJ1-1	CSSSTVRVRASVWAEAFF
TRBV11-2	TRBJ1-2	CASRSGTGALYGYTF
TRBV6-5	TRBJ1-4	CASSYSGTGGKLGGKLFF
TRBV5-1	TRBJ2-7	CASSLPNKNRARVYEQYF
TRBV12-3/TRBV12-4	TRBJ2-2	CATTRPGELFF
TRBV20-1	TRBJ1-3	CSAWEPGSSGNTIYF
TRBV5-5	TRBJ1-4	CASSLTIEKLFF
TRBV7-9	TRBJ2-5	CASSLGQGRLETQYF
TRBV18	TRBJ2-6	CASSPAEGQVDSGANVLTF
TRBV10-1	TRBJ2-3	CAADTPGDPRADTQYF
TRBV5-6	TRBJ2-1	CASSYMTSGGHYNEQFF
TRBV5-1	TRBJ1-2	CASSLAWTGGVYGYTF
TRBV7-2	TRBJ2-7	CASSQAGTTLYEQYF
TRBV11-2	TRBJ2-1	CASSLRPGQGNEQFF
TRBV15	TRBJ2-1	CATSRTGIGSSYNEQFF
TRBV12-3/TRBV12-4	TRBJ2-1	CASSPGTPNEQFF
TRBV27	TRBJ2-2	CASSLRGLVDPGELFF
TRBV27	TRBJ2-1	CASRLWGGRAMDEQFF
TRBV5-4	TRBJ2-2	CASRVRDCDPAGELFF
TRBV12-3/TRBV12-4	TRBJ2-7	CASSKTRTLEQYF
TRBV19	TRBJ2-3	CASSGTSGLGGAQYF
TRBV24-1	TRBJ2-1	CATSDPYQPGLAKNEQFF
TRBV7-9	TRBJ2-1	CASSFSHATYNEQFF
TRBV28	TRBJ2-3	CASRAGTSYNADTQYF
TRBV6-4	TRBJ2-3	CASSERETDTQYF
TRBV6-2/TRBV6-3	TRBJ2-7	CASSLPPTYEQYF
TRBV5-1	TRBJ1-1	CASRVGQKAAEAFF
TRBV7-2	TRBJ2-1	CASSLGEGIGLAGFYNEQFF
TRBV12-3/TRBV12-4	TRBJ2-4	CASSLILAGVRAKNIQYF
TRBV6-5	TRBJ2-1	CASSYSGQRANTGEGEQFF
TRBV18	TRBJ2-7	CASSSLSWISSYEQYF
TRBV28	TRBJ2-7	CASSLSRGSSYEQYF
TRBV6-6	TRBJ1-6	CASSYVSGIGSPLHF
TRBV5-5	TRBJ2-3	CASSLAGHRDTQYF
TRBV27	TRBJ2-7	CASSLQGANYEQYF
TRBV5-4	TRBJ2-1	CASSQRDRGKRTKIYNEQFF
TRBV5-4	TRBJ2-7	CASSPDSFSYEQYF
TRBV5-1	TRBJ1-2	CASSSQLSNYGYTF
TRBV6-2/TRBV6-3	TRBJ2-7	CASSSLQGHFAHEQYF
TRBV28	TRBJ2-2	CASSLPFGVTGELFF
TRBV19	TRBJ1-5	CASSVLRAVSNQPQHF
TRBV5-1	TRBJ2-5	CASSMGHGQETQYF
TRBV28	TRBJ1-6	CASSLGRGSSLTENSPLHF
TRBV18	TRBJ2-7	CASSPRDGYEQYF
TRBV20-1	TRBJ1-2	CSAVDGGGSGGYTF